This is a list of T cell receptor beta chains from one sample in a study of human T cells and chemical hapten exposure. TCRdb recomputed calls from the RACE reads with MiXCR, one row per CDR3 protein. The sample carries approximately 400,000 distinct CDR3 sequences, approximately 4.4% recorded once. The sequencing used whole blood, collected in connection with sensitization to the hapten diphenylcyclopropenone (DPC). Receptors were obtained from a woman aged 50 to 60 with alopecia areata. Some clones in this sample may be carry-over from other donors' samples. Each CDR3 is given with its conserved first and last residue. Fields, in order: clone size, V gene, D gene, J gene, CDR3 protein, CDR3 DNA. A D gene is named only where the DNA matches it firmly. Rows give clone size only sometimes, using once, few, many, or a class for an expanded clone.

abundance: many
v_gene: TRBV2
d_gene: NA
j_gene: TRBJ2-5
CDR3aa: CASSENDGVQETQYF
CDR3nt: TGTGCCAGCAGTGAGAACGACGGAGTTCAAGAGACCCAGTACTTC

abundance: few
v_gene: TRBV2
d_gene: NA
j_gene: TRBJ2-6
CDR3aa: CASRRSGATTLSGANVLTF
CDR3nt: TGTGCCAGCAGGAGATCCGGGGCCACTACCCTCTCTGGGGCCAACGTCCTGACTTTC

abundance: NA
v_gene: TRBV6-6
d_gene: TRBD2
j_gene: TRBJ2-5
CDR3aa: CASSLDSSGGAETQYF
CDR3nt: TGTGCCAGCAGCCTGGACTCTAGCGGGGGGGCTGAGACCCAGTACTTC

abundance: many
v_gene: TRBV5-1
d_gene: NA
j_gene: TRBJ2-3
CDR3aa: CASSSGTTGGDTQYF
CDR3nt: TGCGCCAGCAGCTCCGGGACCACCGGTGGAGATACGCAGTATTTT

abundance: few
v_gene: TRBV5-6
d_gene: TRBD1
j_gene: TRBJ2-7
CDR3aa: CASSSGQGNYEQYF
CDR3nt: TGTGCCAGCAGCTCCGGACAGGGGAATTACGAGCAGTACTTC

abundance: many
v_gene: TRBV6-1
d_gene: NA
j_gene: TRBJ1-1
CDR3aa: CASSERDGGWNTEAFF
CDR3nt: TGTGCCAGCAGTGAACGGGACGGAGGGTGGAACACTGAAGCTTTCTTT

abundance: NA
v_gene: TRBV13
d_gene: NA
j_gene: TRBJ2-5
CDR3aa: CASSLGRLASFQYF
CDR3nt: TGTGCCAGCAGCTTAGGCCGCTTAGCGTCTTTCCAGTACTTC

abundance: NA
v_gene: TRBV7-2
d_gene: NA
j_gene: TRBJ2-3
CDR3aa: CASSAGGPTDTQYF
CDR3nt: TGTGCCAGCAGCGCCGGGGGCCCGACAGATACGCAGTATTTT

abundance: many
v_gene: TRBV11-2
d_gene: NA
j_gene: TRBJ1-4
CDR3aa: CASSSATNEKLFF
CDR3nt: TGTGCCAGCAGCTCGGCAACTAATGAAAAACTGTTTTTT

abundance: NA
v_gene: TRBV2
d_gene: TRBD2
j_gene: TRBJ2-3
CDR3aa: CASSDAGGLPTDTQYF
CDR3nt: TGTGCCAGCAGTGACGCGGGGGGGCTTCCCACAGATACGCAGTATTTT

abundance: many
v_gene: TRBV18
d_gene: TRBD1
j_gene: TRBJ1-1
CDR3aa: CASSPYEGAEAFF
CDR3nt: TGTGCCAGCTCACCGTATGAGGGGGCCGAAGCTTTCTTT

abundance: many
v_gene: TRBV20-1
d_gene: NA
j_gene: TRBJ2-3
CDR3aa: CSASRGPSTDTQYF
CDR3nt: TGCAGTGCTAGCCGGGGGCCCAGCACAGATACGCAGTATTTT

abundance: NA
v_gene: TRBV7-8
d_gene: NA
j_gene: TRBJ2-3
CDR3aa: CASSSQGYTDTQYF
CDR3nt: TGTGCCAGCAGCTCGCAGGGTTACACAGATACGCAGTATTTT

abundance: NA
v_gene: TRBV10-3
d_gene: TRBD2
j_gene: TRBJ2-3
CDR3aa: CAIGQPGGGDTQYF
CDR3nt: TGTGCCATCGGACAACCTGGGGGGGGAGATACGCAGTATTTT

abundance: few
v_gene: TRBV20-1
d_gene: TRBD2
j_gene: TRBJ2-7
CDR3aa: CSASQLAGVSYEQYF
CDR3nt: TGCAGTGCTAGTCAACTAGCGGGAGTATCCTACGAGCAGTACTTC

abundance: many
v_gene: TRBV10-3
d_gene: NA
j_gene: TRBJ2-6
CDR3aa: CAISPYGRSGANVLTF
CDR3nt: TGTGCCATCAGCCCTTATGGTCGCTCTGGGGCCAACGTCCTGACTTTC

abundance: many
v_gene: TRBV7-6
d_gene: NA
j_gene: TRBJ2-3
CDR3aa: CASSLGGAVDTQYF
CDR3nt: TGTGCCAGCAGCTTAGGGGGGGCAGTAGATACGCAGTATTTT

abundance: few
v_gene: TRBV9
d_gene: NA
j_gene: TRBJ2-3
CDR3aa: CASSYDTLLVDTQYF
CDR3nt: TGTGCCAGCAGTTACGACACCCTTCTGGTGGATACGCAGTATTTT

abundance: many
v_gene: TRBV4-3
d_gene: NA
j_gene: TRBJ2-1
CDR3aa: CASSQDRQGYNEQFF
CDR3nt: TGCGCCAGCAGCCAAGATCGGCAGGGGTACAATGAGCAGTTCTTC

abundance: many
v_gene: TRBV28
d_gene: TRBD2
j_gene: TRBJ2-7
CDR3aa: CASSNSGEVYEQYF
CDR3nt: TGTGCCAGCAGCAATAGCGGGGAGGTTTACGAGCAGTACTTC

abundance: many
v_gene: TRBV6-2/TRBV6-3
d_gene: NA
j_gene: TRBJ1-1
CDR3aa: CASSWTQADREAFF
CDR3nt: TGTGCCAGCAGTTGGACACAAGCCGACAGGGAAGCTTTCTTT

abundance: many
v_gene: TRBV12-3/TRBV12-4
d_gene: NA
j_gene: TRBJ2-6
CDR3aa: CASTPDGGAGANVLTF
CDR3nt: TGTGCCAGCACCCCTGACGGGGGTGCAGGGGCCAACGTCCTGACTTTC

abundance: many
v_gene: TRBV7-8
d_gene: NA
j_gene: TRBJ2-3
CDR3aa: CASRPGRGPSTHTQYF
CDR3nt: TGTGCCAGCAGACCCGGGCGTGGGCCGTCCACACATACGCAGTATTTT

abundance: many
v_gene: TRBV3-1
d_gene: TRBD1
j_gene: TRBJ1-1
CDR3aa: CASSRSRTGWGTEAFF
CDR3nt: TGTGCCAGCAGCCGATCAAGGACAGGGTGGGGCACTGAAGCTTTCTTT

abundance: few
v_gene: TRBV5-4
d_gene: NA
j_gene: TRBJ1-3
CDR3aa: CASSFTGIGNTIYF
CDR3nt: TGTGCCAGCAGCTTCACAGGGATAGGAAACACCATATATTTT

abundance: NA
v_gene: TRBV4-1
d_gene: NA
j_gene: TRBJ2-4
CDR3aa: CASSLFGPAGTKNIQYF
CDR3nt: TGCGCCAGCAGCCTGTTTGGTCCGGCTGGAACCAAAAACATTCAGTACTTC

abundance: NA
v_gene: TRBV28
d_gene: NA
j_gene: TRBJ2-5
CDR3aa: CASSLGLPSYRETQYF
CDR3nt: TGTGCCAGCAGTTTGGGACTTCCGTCCTACAGAGAGACCCAGTACTTC

abundance: few
v_gene: TRBV18
d_gene: NA
j_gene: TRBJ1-2
CDR3aa: CASSPGNGNGYTF
CDR3nt: TGTGCCAGCTCACCAGGGAACGGTAATGGCTACACCTTC